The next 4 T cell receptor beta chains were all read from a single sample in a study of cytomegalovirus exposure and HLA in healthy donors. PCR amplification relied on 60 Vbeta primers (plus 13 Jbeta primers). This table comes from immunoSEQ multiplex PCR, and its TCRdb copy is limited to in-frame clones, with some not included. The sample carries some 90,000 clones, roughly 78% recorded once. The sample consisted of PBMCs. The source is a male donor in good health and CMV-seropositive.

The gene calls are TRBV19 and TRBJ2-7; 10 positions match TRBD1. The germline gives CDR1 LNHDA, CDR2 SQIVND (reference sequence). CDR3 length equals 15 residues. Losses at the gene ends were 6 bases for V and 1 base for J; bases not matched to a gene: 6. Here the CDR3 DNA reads TGTGCCAGTAGCTTTCCGGGACAGGGGTCCTACGAGCAGTACTTC. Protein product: CASSFPGQGSYEQYF.

Here the CDR3 reads CASSQRRSEAFF. For the CDR3, the DNA is TGTGCCAGCAGCCAACGGAGGTCTGAAGCTTTCTTT. V usage is TRBV14 and J usage is TRBJ1-1, with D uncertain. Trimming took off 2 bases at V and 6 bases at J, with 7 bases between the two ends. This CDR3 is built from 12 residues. In germline, CDR1 is SGHDN, CDR2 FVKESK.

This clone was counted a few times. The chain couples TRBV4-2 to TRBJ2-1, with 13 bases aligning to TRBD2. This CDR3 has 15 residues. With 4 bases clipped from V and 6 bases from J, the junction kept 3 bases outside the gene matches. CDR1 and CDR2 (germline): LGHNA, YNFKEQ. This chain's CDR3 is CASSPGLAGANEQFF. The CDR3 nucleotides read TGTGCCAGCAGCCCCGGACTAGCGGGGGCCAATGAGCAGTTCTTC.

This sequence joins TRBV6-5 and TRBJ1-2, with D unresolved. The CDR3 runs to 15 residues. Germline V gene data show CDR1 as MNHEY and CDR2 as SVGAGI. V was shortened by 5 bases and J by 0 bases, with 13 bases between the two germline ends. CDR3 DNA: TGTGCCAGCAGTACCTCTCGCCAGGCTAACTATGGCTACACCTTC. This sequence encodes CASSTSRQANYGYTF.